One sample yielded the 14 T cell receptor beta chains listed below, sequenced in a study of blood T cell repertoires in COVID-19. Clones were sequenced by immunoSEQ multiplex PCR, and TCRdb holds only the in-frame ones, with some missing. The sample has some 250,000 clones, 88% seen once; the top ten hold around 0.78%. Sequenced input: peripheral blood. All receptors come from a woman aged 25 to 39 with acute or convalescent COVID-19.

The chain is built from TRBV5-6 and TRBJ2-1; tentative D call: TRBD2 (6 bases). The CDR3 extends over 13 amino acids. V lost 2 bases and J lost 6, with 9 bases in between. Germline V gene sequence: CDR1 SGHDT, CDR2 YYEEEE. CDR3 bases: TGTGCCAGCAGCTTTGGGAGGTCCAATGAGCAGTTCTTC. Amino acids: CASSFGRSNEQFF. Drawing the rest from reference TRBV5-6 and TRBJ2-1, the complete variable domain is DAGVTQSPTHLIKTRGQQVTLRCSPKSGHDTVSWYQQALGQGPQFIFQYYEEEERQRGNFPDRFSGHQFPNYSSELNVNALLLGDSALYLCASSFGRSNEQFFGPGTRLTVL.

The chain couples TRBV21-1 to TRBJ2-5; the D call of TRBD1 is as the table states it, not checked on the DNA. TRBV21-1 is tagged as a pseudogene. The CDR3 spans 18 residues. Here the CDR3 reads CASSKESEGQVAQETQYF. The CDR3, as DNA: TGTGCCAGCAGCAAAGAGAGCGAAGGACAGGTGGCACAAGAGACCCAGTACTTC.

Details on this clone: Other nucleotide sequences in the sample specify the same CDR3. The CDR3 loop reads CASSIGTSGYNEQFF. For the CDR3, the DNA is TGTGCCAGTAGTATAGGGACTAGCGGTTACAATGAGCAGTTCTTC. V usage is TRBV19 and J usage is TRBJ2-1; 10 bases line up with TRBD2. CDR3 length: 15 residues. J lost 4 bases, V lost 1 base, and 1 base had no gene match. Germline lookup yields CDR1 LNHDA and CDR2 SQIVND (reference sequence). Combining the CDR3 with reference TRBV19 and TRBJ2-1 gives the whole variable domain DGGITQSPKYLFRKEGQNVTLSCEQNLNHDAMYWYRQDPGQGLRLIYYSQIVNDFQKGDIAEGYSVSREKKESFPLTVTSAQKNPTAFYLCASSIGTSGYNEQFFGPGTRLTVL.

This clone occurred once. This chain connects TRBV3-1 (or the pseudogene TRBV3-2) to TRBJ2-3; 14 nucleotides align to TRBD2. CDR3 length: 18 amino acids. The J segment lost 4 bases and the V segment lost 0 bases, leaving 6 bases of the junction unmatched. Germline values: CDR1 LGHDT, CDR2 YNNKEL (reference sequence). The CDR3, as DNA: TGTGCCAGCAGCCAAGACCTGGGACTAGCGGGAGAATCAGATACGCAGTATTTT. It is translated as CASSQDLGLAGESDTQYF.

The chain has TRBV9 and TRBJ2-1; 8 bases fit TRBD2. Germline CDR1 and CDR2: SGDLS and YYNGEE. CDR3 length equals 16 residues. Trimming removed 0 bases from V and 6 bases from J; junction bases left unmatched: 8. The CDR3 DNA follows: TGTGCCAGCAGCGTAGGGCCAGCGGGAGTTTTCAATGAGCAGTTCTTC. This codes for CASSVGPAGVFNEQFF.

The gene calls are TRBV9 and TRBJ2-7, with D tentatively TRBD2 (5 bases). This CDR3 comprises 15 residues. Trimming took off 6 bases at V and 2 bases at J, with 18 bases between the two ends. CDR1 SGDLS and CDR2 YYNGEE come from the germline V gene. As DNA, the CDR3 is TGTGCCAGCACCTCCGGAGGTGTTGGACCCTACGAGCAGTACTTC. It codes for CASTSGGVGPYEQYF. The full variable domain, rest sourced from reference TRBV9 and TRBJ2-7, is DSGVTQTPKHLITATGQRVTLRCSPRSGDLSVYWYQQSLDQGLQFLIQYYNGEERAKGNILERFSAQQFPDLHSELNLSSLELGDSALYFCASTSGGVGPYEQYFGPGTRLTVT.

This chain uses TRBV10-3 with TRBJ2-5; the match to TRBD2 covers 13 bases. The V and J ends lost 0 bases and 5 bases, in that order; junction bases with no gene match: 6. Germline V gives CDR1 ENHRY, CDR2 SYGVKD. CDR3 length equals 17 residues. The CDR3 region is CAISESWTSGSGETQYF. CDR3 nucleotides: TGTGCCATCAGTGAGTCATGGACTAGCGGGAGCGGGGAGACCCAGTACTTC.

The V call is TRBV7-9, the J call TRBJ1-1; the D is unclear. Germline CDR1 SEHNR, CDR2 FQNEAQ (reference sequence). This CDR3 has 13 amino acids. Trimming took 6 bases from V and 1 from J, leaving 9 bases between them. The CDR3 region is CASSLTQNTEAFF. CDR3 bases: TGTGCCAGCAGTCTCACACAGAACACTGAAGCTTTCTTT.

The V and J genes are TRBV10-3 and TRBJ1-4; D call uncertain. Trimming left V 6 bases short and J 0 bases short, with 5 bases between. CDR3 size: 13 residues. Germline V gene sequence: CDR1 ENHRY, CDR2 SYGVKD. The CDR3 DNA sequence: TGTGCCATCAGATCGTCAACTAATGAAAAACTGTTTTTT. Translating gives CAIRSSTNEKLFF.

The V and J genes are TRBV7-8 and TRBJ2-7; TRBD2 matches at 10 bases. Germline values: CDR1 SGHVS, CDR2 FQNEAQ. The CDR3 is 15 residues long. The ends lost 1 base at V and 6 bases at J; junction bases unmatched: 6. The DNA for the CDR3 is TGTGCCAGCAGCTTAGGGTCTAGCGGGAGTGGCGAGCAGTACTTC. Its translation: CASSLGSSGSGEQYF.

This chain uses TRBV5-5 with TRBJ1-5; D ambiguous. CDR3 length equals 14 residues. Trimming left V 0 bases short and J 1 base short, with 5 bases between. Germline-derived CDR1 and CDR2 are SGHKS and YYEKEE (reference sequence). CDR3 bases: TGTGCCAGCAGCTTGGCGGGGAGCAATCAGCCCCAGCATTTT. Encoded protein: CASSLAGSNQPQHF.

The rearrangement uses TRBV4-3 and TRBJ1-3, with a possible D match to TRBD1 (6 bases). CDR3 length equals 15 residues. Germline assignment: CDR1 LGHNA and CDR2 YSLEER. V lost 0 bases, J lost 2 bases, and 8 bases lay in between. CDR3 DNA: TGCGCCAGCAGCCAAGATCAGGGGACTGGAAACACCATATATTTT. It specifies CASSQDQGTGNTIYF.

This chain links TRBV7-2 with TRBJ2-1, with 10 bases identical to TRBD2. V lost 5 bases, J lost 9 bases, and 10 bases stayed unmatched. CDR1 is SGHTA, CDR2 FQGNSA, per germline. The CDR3 has 15 residues. In DNA, the CDR3 is TGTGCCAGCAGCCTATCTAGCGGGAGTGTCGCTGAGCAGTTCTTC. Its translation is CASSLSSGSVAEQFF.

The rearrangement joins TRBV11-2 to TRBJ2-1; D might be TRBD2 (7 bases). The CDR3 totals 17 residues. Trimming took 7 bases from V and 4 from J, leaving 23 bases between them. Germline V CDR1 and CDR2: SGHAT, FQNNGV. The DNA of the CDR3 is TGTGCCAGCACTAAAAGGGGGGGGACTACCAATTACAATGAGCAGTTCTTC. It encodes CASTKRGGTTNYNEQFF.